The subject of this entry is one T cell receptor (beta chain). The data derive from a study of blood T cell repertoires in COVID-19. Profiling relied on immunoSEQ multiplex PCR, and the TCRdb table lists in-frame clones only, not all of them. The table shows around 390,000 clones, with around nine tenths occurring only once. The cohort comprised adults aged 18 to 89 years residing in under 30 US areas. The specimen sequenced was PBMCs or T cells enriched from blood (not recorded which). The sequence was collected from a woman aged 45-60 years who had recovered from COVID-19.

The CDR3 here is CASSASDRTGNEQFF. DNA for the CDR3: TGCGCCAGCAGCGCCTCGGACAGGACCGGAAATGAGCAGTTCTTC. This chain uses TRBV5-1 with TRBJ2-1; 7 bases agree with TRBD1. Germline V CDR1 and CDR2: SGHRS, YFSETQ. V shed 4 bases and J 7 bases; nucleotides not matched to a gene: 11. The CDR3 has 15 amino acids.